The sample holds a few counts of the clone carrying this TCR beta chain. Its target is unknown. The record originates from a study of T cells after yellow fever vaccination. Study conclusions and caveats: Peaking faster, on day 5 versus 15, the secondary response was nonetheless weaker.

TCRdb independently ran MiXCR on the 5' RACE reads; one entry per CDR3 protein. The sample consists of around 310,000 distinct CDR3 sequences, roughly 3.5% of them appearing once. Germline CDR1 is MGHDK and CDR2 is SYGVNS. This CDR3 spans 16 amino acids. V lost 8 bases to trimming and J lost 0 bases, with 20 bases between them. The sequence was obtained from a man in his late teens or twenties who received the YFV17D yellow fever vaccine. The sequencing used PBMCs, collected on the day of the yellow fever booster vaccination. The rearrangement uses TRBV25-1 and TRBJ2-7, with D unclear. The CDR3 is CASASRAGSPSYEQYF. As DNA, the CDR3 is TGTGCCAGCGCTTCCCGCGCCGGCAGCCCCTCCTACGAGCAGTACTTC.